Shown below are 18 T cell receptor beta chains from a single sample sequenced in a study of shared clonotypes between healthy human individuals. Method: immunoSEQ multiplex PCR; TCRdb's copy keeps in-frame clones and lacks some. The sample includes millions of clones, 85% to 95% of them seen just once. Sequenced: naive CD4+ T cells sorted from blood. As to subset: CD45RA+ positively selected. The receptors were gathered from a man younger than 35 in good health.

The chain recombines TRBV19 with TRBJ1-5; 7 bases are a match to TRBD1. This CDR3 has 16 residues. Trimming at V came to 5 bases and at J to 4 bases, leaving 11 bases not matched to a gene. Germline CDR1 is LNHDA and CDR2 is SQIVND (reference sequence). The CDR3 sequence: CASSVHRDSPNQPQHF. The CDR3 DNA follows: TGTGCCAGTAGTGTTCACCGGGACAGCCCTAATCAGCCCCAGCATTTT.

As to this clone: A much larger clone is a single base away; this may be a read error. The chain links TRBV19 to TRBJ1-5; D unresolved. V was trimmed by 5 bases and J by 5 bases, leaving 10 bases between them. Per the germline V gene, CDR1 is LNHDA and CDR2 is SQIVND (reference sequence). CDR3 size: 13 residues. The CDR3 DNA is TGTGCCAGTAGTGTTCCCGAAGATCAGCCCCAGCATTTT. Protein product: CASSVPEDQPQHF.

The chain links TRBV6-5 to TRBJ2-7; a possible D gene is TRBD1 (5 bases). The CDR3 is made up of 14 amino acids. Trimming shortened V by 6 bases and J by 1 base, and 13 bases separated the two germline ends. Germline V CDR1 and CDR2: MNHEY, SVGAGI. The CDR3 protein is CASRRLDSSYEQYF. The CDR3 DNA is TGTGCCAGCAGAAGACTTGACAGTTCCTACGAGCAGTACTTC.

This clone was seen more than once but under ten times. The chain has TRBV18 and TRBJ1-2, with no clear D. This CDR3 is 14 amino acids long. Looked up from germline, CDR1 is KGHSH and CDR2 is LQKENI. V lost 2 bases to trimming and J lost 4 bases, with 11 bases between them. This chain's CDR3 is CASSPDTLGYGYTF. DNA for the CDR3: TGTGCCAGCTCACCAGATACCCTCGGCTATGGCTACACCTTC.

The V call is TRBV11-2, the J call TRBJ2-3; 15 nucleotides match TRBD2. CDR1 is SGHAT, CDR2 FQNNGV, per germline. The CDR3 consists of 17 residues. V was pared by 4 bases and J by 1 base, with 3 bases of the junction left unmatched. CDR3 in DNA: TGTGCCAGCAGCTCGGGACTAGCGGGAGGCCGCACAGATACGCAGTATTTT. It encodes CASSSGLAGGRTDTQYF.

The V call is TRBV28, the J call TRBJ2-1; 10 nucleotides match TRBD2. This CDR3 is built from 16 residues. Germline V gene data show CDR1 as MDHEN and CDR2 as SYDVKM. V trimming: 4 bases; J trimming: 2 bases; junction bases outside the gene matches: 5. Here the CDR3 DNA reads TGTGCCAGCAGTTCGTCAAGCGGGGGGGCCTACAATGAGCAGTTCTTC. Encoded protein: CASSSSSGGAYNEQFF.

This clone was recorded a few times. Additional DNA sequences in this sample encode the identical CDR3. V usage is TRBV10-1 and J usage is TRBJ2-3; D is unclear. The CDR3 has 12 amino acids. V lost 3 bases, J lost 0 bases, and 1 base lay in between. The V gene's germline CDR1 is WNHNN and CDR2 SYGVQD (reference sequence). The CDR3 is CASSDSTDTQYF. The CDR3 DNA is TGCGCCAGCAGTGACAGCACAGATACGCAGTATTTT.

V and J are TRBV7-9 and TRBJ1-1; 7 bases are shared with TRBD1. This CDR3 region has 18 residues. In germline, CDR1 is SEHNR, CDR2 FQNEAQ (reference sequence). Trimming took 3 bases from V and 0 from J; bases not matched to a gene: 13. The CDR3 sequence: CASSFSRPGQMMNTEAFF. CDR3 nucleotides: TGTGCCAGCAGCTTCTCGAGACCGGGACAGATGATGAACACTGAAGCTTTCTTT.

The CDR3 spells CASSPLGGGPTGELFF. The CDR3, as DNA: TGTGCCAGCAGCCCCCTAGGAGGCGGGCCCACCGGGGAGCTGTTTTTT. The chain has TRBV5-6 and TRBJ2-2; weak D call: TRBD2 (5 bases). CDR1 and CDR2 from the germline V gene are SGHDT and YYEEEE. Trimming took 4 bases from V and 4 from J, leaving 17 bases between them. The CDR3 covers 16 residues.

The J gene is TRBJ1-5, the V gene TRBV6-4, with 11 bases aligning to TRBD1. This CDR3 contains 20 residues. CDR1 and CDR2 from the germline V gene are MRHNA and SNTAGT. V shed 2 bases, J shed 2 bases, and the junction held 14 bases outside the gene matches. The CDR3 protein is CASSDPEDRDRGNGNQPQHF. The CDR3 DNA follows: TGTGCCAGCAGTGACCCCGAGGACCGGGACAGGGGGAACGGCAATCAGCCCCAGCATTTT.

For the CDR3, the DNA is TGTGCCAGCAGTTTCTTAGCGGATGGCTACACCTTC. Translating it yields CASSFLADGYTF. This chain links TRBV6-5 with TRBJ1-2; D is uncertain. Deletions cut 4 bases from V and 6 bases from J, with 9 bases between. Germline values: CDR1 MNHEY, CDR2 SVGAGI. The CDR3 contains 12 residues.

The CDR3 coding sequence is TGTGCCATCAGTAAAACTGGGGGTCGGGAGACCCAGTACTTC. This sequence encodes CAISKTGGRETQYF. The chain combines TRBV10-3 with TRBJ2-5, with D perhaps being TRBD1 or TRBD2 (5 bases each). Germline V gives CDR1 ENHRY, CDR2 SYGVKD. This CDR3 is built from 14 residues. Trimming shortened V by 5 bases and J by 5 bases, and 15 bases separated the two germline ends.

The genes are TRBV7-9 and TRBJ2-1, with 9 bases that match TRBD2. This CDR3 is 12 amino acids long. V shed 3 bases, J shed 13 bases, and the junction held 4 bases outside the gene matches. Germline loops: CDR1 SEHNR, CDR2 FQNEAQ (reference sequence). As DNA, the CDR3 is TGTGCCAGCAGCTTTCTAGCGGGGTACCAGTTCTTC. It translates to CASSFLAGYQFF.

The chain couples TRBV5-4 to TRBJ2-3, with TRBD2 matching over 12 bases. V lost 7 bases to trimming and J lost 4 bases; unmatched junction nucleotides: 4. CDR3 size: 14 residues. Germline V gives CDR1 SGHNT, CDR2 YYREEE (reference sequence). This CDR3 is CASVLAGGSDTQYF. The CDR3 nucleotides read TGTGCCAGCGTTCTAGCGGGGGGGTCAGATACGCAGTATTTT.

V usage is TRBV11-2 and J usage is TRBJ2-2, with 12 bases that match TRBD2. Germline V gives CDR1 SGHAT, CDR2 FQNNGV. The CDR3 sequence is 16 residues long. The ends lost 1 base at V and 4 bases at J; junction bases unmatched: 1. The CDR3 protein is CASSLGTSGITGELFF. The CDR3 nucleotides are TGTGCCAGCAGCTTAGGGACTAGCGGGATCACCGGGGAGCTGTTTTTT.

J is TRBJ1-2 and V is TRBV19, with 8 bases matching TRBD1. Germline loops: CDR1 LNHDA, CDR2 SQIVND (reference sequence). This CDR3 comprises 15 residues. The V and J ends lost 5 bases and 6 bases, in that order; junction bases with no gene match: 11. Written as DNA, the CDR3 is TGTGCCAGTAGTCAACGGCAGGGGGCAATTGATGGCTACACCTTC. Residues: CASSQRQGAIDGYTF.

This chain uses TRBV6-6 with TRBJ2-4; 9 bases match TRBD2. The V segment lost 2 bases and the J segment 5 bases; nucleotides outside the gene matches: 4. The germline V gene encodes CDR1 MNHNY and CDR2 SVGAGI (reference sequence). This CDR3 has 15 residues. The CDR3 DNA reads as TGTGCCAGCAGTTACGCGGGAGGGCCCGAAAACATTCAGTACTTC. Its protein product is CASSYAGGPENIQYF.

The chain joins TRBV7-6 to TRBJ1-4; 7 nucleotides align to TRBD1. CDR1 and CDR2 from the germline V gene are SGHVS and FNYEAQ. V lost 5 bases, J lost 7 bases, and 7 bases stayed unmatched. This CDR3 contains 14 residues. For the CDR3, the DNA is TGTGCCAGCAGCGCCCAGGGGGTAAGTGAAAAACTGTTTTTT. This translates into CASSAQGVSEKLFF.